This entry lists 8 T cell receptor beta chains sequenced from one sample in a study of blood T cell repertoires in COVID-19 (dated by TCRdb to the early 2020s). Library preparation used the immunoSEQ multiplex PCR assay. TCRdb carries this immuneACCESS record with in-frame sequences only. Its versions omit some clonotypes, under half of them owing to an unresolved V gene in the studies checked, with the rest unexplained. The sample table shows over 100,000 clones, and about four fifths are seen once. The ten largest clones represent about 8.4% of the sample. Sample: peripheral blood. Receptors were obtained from a woman aged 60 to 75 with active or convalescent COVID-19.

Here the CDR3 reads CASSLAATGELFF. As DNA, the CDR3 is TGTGCCAGCAGCTTAGCGGCCACCGGGGAGCTGTTTTTT. This rearrangement joins TRBV7-9 to TRBJ2-2, with D hard to call. Germline V gene data show CDR1 as SEHNR and CDR2 as FQNEAQ (reference sequence). There are 13 residues in the CDR3. Trimming left V 0 bases short and J 4 bases short, with 3 bases between.

J is TRBJ2-5 and V is TRBV11-2, with TRBD2 matching 7 bases. J gave up 3 bases and V 1 base, and 5 bases lay outside the gene matches. This CDR3 spans 15 amino acids. Germline lookup yields CDR1 SGHAT and CDR2 FQNNGV. The CDR3 spells CASSLVGGEEETQYF. CDR3 DNA sequence: TGTGCCAGCAGCTTAGTTGGGGGGGAGGAAGAGACCCAGTACTTC.

V is TRBV9 and J is TRBJ1-1, with unresolved D. With 5 bases removed from V and 5 bases from J, the gap between germline ends came to 13 bases. Per germline, CDR1 SGDLS and CDR2 YYNGEE. The CDR3 has 13 amino acids. The CDR3 spells CASRGFSGTEAFF. The CDR3 DNA sequence: TGTGCCAGCAGGGGCTTTAGCGGAACTGAAGCTTTCTTT.

The chain combines TRBV19 with TRBJ1-2; TRBD1 aligns across 11 bases. The germline V gene encodes CDR1 LNHDA and CDR2 SQIVND (reference sequence). This CDR3 is 16 amino acids long. The V gene end was trimmed by 4 bases and the J gene end by 8 bases; junction bases not matched to a gene: 12. The CDR3 DNA is TGTGCCAGTAGTACCTCGGGACAGGGGGAAATGGAAGGCTACACCTTC. It translates to CASSTSGQGEMEGYTF.

This clone appeared once. The CDR3 protein is CAQMGETQYF. As DNA, the CDR3 is TGTGCCCAGATGGGCGAGACCCAGTACTTC. This chain connects TRBV7-3 to TRBJ2-5, with no clear D. CDR3 length: 10 residues. Germline V CDR1 and CDR2: SGHTA, FQGTGA. Trimming pared 11 bases from V and 5 bases from J, leaving 9 bases between. The full variable domain, with the rest looked up from reference TRBV7-3 and TRBJ2-5, is GAGVSQTPSNKVTEKGKYVELRCDPISGHTALYWYRQSLGQGPEFLIYFQGTGAADDSGLPNDRFFAVRPEGSVSTLKIQRTERGDSAVYLCAQMGETQYFGPGTRLLVL.

The V call is TRBV5-6, the J call TRBJ1-4; unclear D gene. Per germline, CDR1 SGHDT and CDR2 YYEEEE. This CDR3 region has 15 residues. Trimming left V 4 bases short and J 0 bases short, with 10 bases between. The CDR3 DNA reads as TGTGCCAGCAGCACGTACAGCTCAACTAATGAAAAACTGTTTTTT. As protein: CASSTYSSTNEKLFF.

A few counts support this clone. In DNA, the CDR3 is TGTGCCAGCAGCCGCCACGGGACAGGTTCTAGCTCCTACAATGAGCAGTTCTTC. As protein: CASSRHGTGSSSYNEQFF. V and J are TRBV27 and TRBJ2-1; 8 nucleotides agree with TRBD1. This CDR3 spans 18 amino acids. Germline V lookup: CDR1 MNHEY, CDR2 SMNVEV (reference sequence). V lost 6 bases and J lost 0; bases outside the gene matches: 13.

The V call is TRBV5-4, the J call TRBJ2-3; D remains unclear. CDR3 length equals 16 residues. The V end was cut by 0 bases, the J end by 3 bases, with 14 bases between. Germline CDR1 is SGHNT and CDR2 is YYREEE (reference sequence). The CDR3 sequence is CASSLDSFSLTDTQYF. The CDR3 nucleotides read TGTGCCAGCAGCTTGGACTCCTTCTCACTTACAGATACGCAGTATTTT. Combining the CDR3 with reference TRBV5-4 and TRBJ2-3 gives the whole variable domain ETGVTQSPTHLIKTRGQQVTLRCSSQSGHNTVSWYQQALGQGPQFIFQYYREEENGRGNFPPRFSGLQFPNYSSELNVNALELDDSALYLCASSLDSFSLTDTQYFGPGTRLTVL.